This T cell receptor (beta chain) was recorded in a study of T cell repertoires in cytomegalovirus infection. Study in general: HLA-B-restricted CMV epitopes that are well studied, plus recently identified HLA-C-restricted ones, were used by the study. It can be stated that public TCR beta signatures indicated CMV infection as well as a matching HLA type. Study-wide results and limits: Frequencies of public TCR beta families were cumulated, and this identified carriers of CMV plus the relevant HLA. The ex vivo response was dominated by HLA-C-restricted CMV-specific TCR beta clonotypes.

This clonotype was detected only a few times. Its specificity is unknown. Germline-derived CDR1 and CDR2 are LNHDA and SQIVND (reference sequence). The CDR3 covers 15 residues. V was shortened by 3 bases and J by 4 bases, with 16 bases between the two germline ends. Each CDR3 protein is one row after TCRdb ran MiXCR on the reads. The sample has about 920,000 distinct CDR3 sequences, around 32% seen once. The chain recombines TRBV19 with TRBJ2-7; D could derive from TRBD1 or TRBD2 (5 bases each). The receptor was isolated from a human donor in good health (CMV status not recorded). Some clones in this sample may be carry-over from other donors' samples. Sequencing used cultured CD8+ T cells from PBMCs, obtained from culture after CMV antigen stimulation. This CDR3 reads CASSILPGRGYEQYF. The DNA for the CDR3 is TGTGCCAGTAGTATTCTTCCGGGACGGGGATACGAGCAGTACTTC. The entire variable domain, with the rest obtained from reference TRBV19 and TRBJ2-7, is as follows: DGGITQSPKYLFRKEGQNVTLSCEQNLNHDAMYWYRQDPGQGLRLIYYSQIVNDFQKGDIAEGYSVSREKKESFPLTVTSAQKNPTAFYLCASSILPGRGYEQYFGPGTRLTVT.